These 11 T cell receptor beta chains share one sample of origin, sequenced in a study of memory B cells and T cells in multiple sclerosis. After stimulus-free culture, autoproliferating CFSE-dim and non-proliferating CFSE-high T cells were sequenced separately. Pooled replicate wells came from approximately 50 million CFSE-labeled PBMCs cultured approximately seven days without stimulus. TCRdb's copy holds only in-frame clones and misses some; the assay was immunoSEQ multiplex PCR. The repertoire holds over 10,000 clones, with 84% as singletons. No cognate antigen is known for these TCRs. What was sequenced was PBMCs from blood kept in culture. These TCRs come from a human donor with multiple sclerosis.

The V call is TRBV10-3, the J call TRBJ2-2, with 8 bases aligning to TRBD2. With 0 bases clipped from V and 4 bases from J, the junction kept 10 bases outside the gene matches. The length of the CDR3 is 18 residues. CDR1 ENHRY and CDR2 SYGVKD come from the germline V gene. The CDR3 DNA is TGTGCCATCAGTGAGTCGCGGGGGGCAGGGGCGAGCACCGGGGAGCTGTTTTTT. It specifies CAISESRGAGASTGELFF.

V gene TRBV18 combines with J gene TRBJ2-1; 7 positions match TRBD1. CDR1 is KGHSH, CDR2 LQKENI, per germline. Unmatched junction bases numbered 5, after V lost 4 bases and J lost 11 bases. This CDR3 region has 12 residues. In DNA, the CDR3 is TGTGCCAGCTCACGCCCACAGGGGAAGCAGTTCTTC. Protein: CASSRPQGKQFF.

The chain links TRBV5-6 to TRBJ1-4, with 7 bases aligning to TRBD1. There are 14 residues in the CDR3. Germline V gives CDR1 SGHDT, CDR2 YYEEEE. The J segment lost 10 bases and the V segment lost 2 bases, leaving 8 bases of the junction unmatched. CDR3 amino acids: CASSLQGSERKLFF. The CDR3 DNA follows: TGTGCCAGCAGCTTACAGGGGTCGGAGAGAAAACTGTTTTTT.

On this clone: One junction end disagrees with the germline gene, perhaps due to a read error. V usage is TRBV5-6 and J usage is TRBJ2-4; TRBD2 aligns across 9 bases. The CDR3 consists of 15 residues. Germline V CDR1 and CDR2: SGHDT, YYEEEE. DNA of the CDR3: TGTGCCAGCAGCTCCCGGACTAGCGCCAGAAACATTCAGTACTTC. It encodes CASSSRTSARNIQYF.

The rearrangement uses TRBV7-9 and TRBJ2-1; TRBD2 might be the D (6 bases). This CDR3 has 12 amino acids. Germline V gene data show CDR1 as SEHNR and CDR2 as FQNEAQ (reference sequence). V lost 6 bases, J lost 10 bases, and 13 bases lay in between. In DNA, the CDR3 is TGTGCCAGCAGTTTCACGGGACTCGAGCAGTTCTTC. This gives the protein CASSFTGLEQFF.

The genes are TRBV9 and TRBJ2-3; 9 nucleotides line up with TRBD1. CDR3 length: 14 amino acids. CDR1 SGDLS and CDR2 YYNGEE come from the germline V gene. V shed 3 bases and J 3 bases; nucleotides not matched to a gene: 2. The CDR3 DNA reads as TGTGCCAGCAGCGAGGGACAGGGTACAGATACGCAGTATTTT. Translating it yields CASSEGQGTDTQYF.

The chain joins TRBV5-1 to TRBJ2-5; tentatively, D is TRBD2 (5 bases). Germline CDR1 and CDR2: SGHRS and YFSETQ. The CDR3 length is 12 residues. V gave up 4 bases and J gave up 4 bases, with 8 bases separating them. In DNA form, the CDR3 reads TGCGCCAGCAGCCGAGGAGGAGAGACCCAGTACTTC. Residues: CASSRGGETQYF.

The rearrangement uses TRBV7-2 and TRBJ2-7; TRBD1 matches 8 bases. Germline loops: CDR1 SGHTA, CDR2 FQGNSA. V shed 1 base, J shed 2 bases, and the junction held 4 bases outside the gene matches. The length of the CDR3 is 15 residues. CDR3 nucleotides: TGTGCCAGCAGCTTAGTGACAGGGGAGGCCTACGAGCAGTACTTC. Its translation: CASSLVTGEAYEQYF.

The chain combines TRBV21-1 with TRBJ1-4; TRBD1 is taken as the D call from the table, unchecked against the DNA. TRBV21-1 is noted as a pseudogene. CDR3 size: 17 residues. The CDR3 spells CASSKQAGERRGEKLFF. For the CDR3, the DNA is TGTGCCAGCAGCAAACAGGCAGGGGAGAGAAGGGGTGAAAAACTGTTTTTT.

J is TRBJ1-2 and V is TRBV4-1; TRBD1 is a possible D gene (6 bases). Trimming left V 2 bases short and J 8 bases short, with 15 bases between. The CDR3 totals 14 residues. Germline V CDR1 and CDR2: MGHRA, YSYEKL. Written as DNA, the CDR3 is TGCGCCAGCAGCCAATTGAAGCAGGGGTACGGCTACACCTTC. This gives the protein CASSQLKQGYGYTF.

The V call is TRBV19, the J call TRBJ1-1; TRBD1 might be the D (5 bases). V lost 6 bases and J lost 4, with 9 bases in between. In germline, CDR1 is LNHDA, CDR2 SQIVND (reference sequence). The CDR3 is 12 residues long. The CDR3 loop reads CASRLGGTEAFF. DNA of the CDR3: TGTGCCAGTAGACTGGGGGGCACTGAAGCTTTCTTT.